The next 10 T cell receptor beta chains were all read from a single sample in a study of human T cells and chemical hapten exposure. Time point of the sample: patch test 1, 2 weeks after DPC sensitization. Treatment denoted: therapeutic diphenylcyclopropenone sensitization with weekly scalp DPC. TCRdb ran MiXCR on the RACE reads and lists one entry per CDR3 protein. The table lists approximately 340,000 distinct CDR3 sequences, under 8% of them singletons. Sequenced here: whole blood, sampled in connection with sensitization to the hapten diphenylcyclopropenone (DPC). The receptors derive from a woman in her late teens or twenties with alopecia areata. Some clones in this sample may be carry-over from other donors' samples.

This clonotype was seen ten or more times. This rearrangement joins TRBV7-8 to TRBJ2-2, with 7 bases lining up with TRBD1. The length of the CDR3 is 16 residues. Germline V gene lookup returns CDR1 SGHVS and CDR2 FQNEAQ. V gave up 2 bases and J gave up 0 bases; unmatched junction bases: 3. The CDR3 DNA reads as TGTGCCAGCAGCTTATTAGGGGGCGCGAACACCGGGGAGCTGTTTTTT. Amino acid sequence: CASSLLGGANTGELFF.

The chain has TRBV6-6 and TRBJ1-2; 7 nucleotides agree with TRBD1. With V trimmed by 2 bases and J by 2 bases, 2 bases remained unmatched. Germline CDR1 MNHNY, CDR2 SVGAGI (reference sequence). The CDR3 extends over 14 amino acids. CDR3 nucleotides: TGTGCCAGCAGTTACAAGGGGGCGAACTATGGCTACACCTTC. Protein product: CASSYKGANYGYTF.

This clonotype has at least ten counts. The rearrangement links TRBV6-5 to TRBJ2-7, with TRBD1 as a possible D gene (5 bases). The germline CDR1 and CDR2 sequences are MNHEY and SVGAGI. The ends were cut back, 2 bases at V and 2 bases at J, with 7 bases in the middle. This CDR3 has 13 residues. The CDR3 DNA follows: TGTGCCAGCAGTTACGACAGAGCCTACGAGCAGTACTTC. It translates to CASSYDRAYEQYF.

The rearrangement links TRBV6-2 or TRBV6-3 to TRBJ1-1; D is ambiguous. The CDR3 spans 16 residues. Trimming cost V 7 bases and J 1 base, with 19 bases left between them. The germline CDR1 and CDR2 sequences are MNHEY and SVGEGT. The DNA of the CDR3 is TGTGCCAGCATAAACCGGCCGGCCCCTAGGAACACTGAAGCTTTCTTT. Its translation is CASINRPAPRNTEAFF.

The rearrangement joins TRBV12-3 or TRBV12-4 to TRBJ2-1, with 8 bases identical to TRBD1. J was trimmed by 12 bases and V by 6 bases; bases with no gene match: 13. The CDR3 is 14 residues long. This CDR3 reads CASSTGTGRGGQFF. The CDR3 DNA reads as TGTGCCAGCAGCACCGGGACAGGAAGGGGAGGGCAGTTCTTC.

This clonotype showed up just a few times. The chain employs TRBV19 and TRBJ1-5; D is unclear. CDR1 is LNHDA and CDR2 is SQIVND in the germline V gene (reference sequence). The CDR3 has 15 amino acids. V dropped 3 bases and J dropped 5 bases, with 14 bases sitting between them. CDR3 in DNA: TGTGCCAGTAGTATTGTGAGGACGGAAGATCAGCCCCAGCATTTT. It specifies CASSIVRTEDQPQHF.

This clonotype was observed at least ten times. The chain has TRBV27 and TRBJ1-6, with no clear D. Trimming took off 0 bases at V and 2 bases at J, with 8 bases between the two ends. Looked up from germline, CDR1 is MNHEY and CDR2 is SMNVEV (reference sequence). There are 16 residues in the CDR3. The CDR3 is CASSLSIQAYNSPLHF. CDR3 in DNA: TGTGCCAGCAGTTTATCGATCCAGGCCTATAATTCACCCCTCCACTTT.

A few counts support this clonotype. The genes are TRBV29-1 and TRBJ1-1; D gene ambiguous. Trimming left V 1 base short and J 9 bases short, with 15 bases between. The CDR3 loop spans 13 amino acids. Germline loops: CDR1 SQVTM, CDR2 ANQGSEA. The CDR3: CSVEGGPIGQAFF. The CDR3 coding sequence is TGCAGCGTTGAAGGGGGTCCGATCGGGCAAGCTTTCTTT.

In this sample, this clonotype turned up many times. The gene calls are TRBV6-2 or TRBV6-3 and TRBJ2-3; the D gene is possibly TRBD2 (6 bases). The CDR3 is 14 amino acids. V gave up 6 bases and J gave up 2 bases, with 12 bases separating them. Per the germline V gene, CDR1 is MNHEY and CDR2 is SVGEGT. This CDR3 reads CASSRGEPTDTQYF. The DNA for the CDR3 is TGTGCCAGCAGCCGCGGGGAGCCCACAGATACGCAGTATTTT.

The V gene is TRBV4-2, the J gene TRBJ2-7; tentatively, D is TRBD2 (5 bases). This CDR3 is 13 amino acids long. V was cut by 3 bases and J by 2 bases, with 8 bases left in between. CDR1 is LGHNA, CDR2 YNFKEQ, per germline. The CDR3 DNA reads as TGTGCCAGCAGCCAGAGACTACCCTACGAGCAGTACTTC. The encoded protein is CASSQRLPYEQYF.